Below, 24 T cell receptor beta chains from the same sample are listed, as sequenced in a study of cytomegalovirus exposure and HLA in healthy donors. PCR employed 60 Vbeta and 13 Jbeta primers. Assay used: immunoSEQ multiplex PCR; TCRdb lists only in-frame clones, some missing. This repertoire shows hundreds of thousands of clones, approximately 88% found once; its top ten account for roughly 0.75%. Sequenced sample: PBMCs. All receptors come from a boy aged 2 to 10 in good health and CMV-seronegative.

This sequence joins TRBV21-1 and TRBJ2-2; the D call TRBD1 from the table was never checked on the DNA. TRBV21-1 is a pseudogene. The length of the CDR3 is 16 residues. The CDR3 DNA sequence: TGTGCCAGCAGCAAAGACAGGGGGGGTCGCACCGGGGAGCTGTTTTTT. It codes for CASSKDRGGRTGELFF.

The chain employs TRBV2 and TRBJ2-1, with D tentatively TRBD1 (6 bases). CDR1 is SNHLY, CDR2 FYNNEI, per germline. This CDR3 is built from 14 residues. V lost 8 bases and J 5 bases, leaving 16 bases between the germline ends. CDR3 nucleotides: TGTGCCAGCGTACAGGGAACAATCCACAATGAGCAGTTCTTC. Amino acid sequence: CASVQGTIHNEQFF. The full variable domain, in which reference TRBV2 and TRBJ2-1 provide the parts outside the CDR3, is EPEVTQTPSHQVTQMGQEVILRCVPISNHLYFYWYRQILGQKVEFLVSFYNNEISEKSEIFDDQFSVERPDGSNFTLKIRSTKLEDSAMYFCASVQGTIHNEQFFGPGTRLTVL.

As to this clone: The same CDR3 is also encoded by other DNA sequences in this sample. V gene TRBV20-1 combines with J gene TRBJ2-5, with no clear D. V was pared by 3 bases and J by 4 bases, with 3 bases between. CDR3 length: 10 residues. Germline V lookup: CDR1 DFQATT, CDR2 SNEGSKA (reference sequence). The CDR3 is CSASVETQYF. CDR3 nucleotide sequence: TGCAGTGCTAGCGTAGAGACCCAGTACTTC.

V and J are TRBV12-5 and TRBJ2-1; TRBD2 matches 11 bases. The CDR3 has 16 residues. Germline V CDR1 and CDR2: LGHNT, FRNRAP. V was clipped by 5 bases and J by 4 bases; unmatched bases: 7. DNA of the CDR3: TGTGCTAGTGGTGAGCTGAGACTAGCGGGGTACAATGAGCAGTTCTTC. Its translation is CASGELRLAGYNEQFF.

The chain employs TRBV2 and TRBJ2-5, with a possible D match to TRBD1 (6 bases). The better agreement between TRBJ2-7 and the DNA end casts doubt on the J call. Per the germline V gene, CDR1 is SNHLY and CDR2 is FYNNEI. The CDR3 is made up of 15 amino acids. The CDR3 bases are TGTGCCAGCAGTGGCTCTGGAACAGGGACCTACGAGCAGTACTTC. This codes for CASSGSGTGTYEQYF.

The chain couples TRBV15 to TRBJ2-7; 7 positions agree with TRBD1. The CDR3 runs to 15 residues. The germline V gene has CDR1 LNHNV and CDR2 YYDKDF (reference sequence). Trimming cost V 5 bases and J 0 bases; bases outside gene matches: 7. CDR3 in amino acids: CATSSGRGYSYEQYF. The CDR3 DNA follows: TGTGCCACCAGCTCGGGCAGGGGGTACTCCTACGAGCAGTACTTC. The variable domain in full, with the rest retrieved from reference TRBV15 and TRBJ2-7, is DAMVIQNPRYQVTQFGKPVTLSCSQTLNHNVMYWYQQKSSQAPKLLFHYYDKDFNNEADTPDNFQSRRPNTSFCFLDIRSPGLGDTAMYLCATSSGRGYSYEQYFGPGTRLTVT.

The genes are TRBV19 and TRBJ1-2; 7 positions match TRBD1. This CDR3 has 14 amino acids. The germline V gene encodes CDR1 LNHDA and CDR2 SQIVND (reference sequence). With V trimmed by 4 bases and J by 4 bases, 6 bases remained unmatched. The CDR3 spells CASSTPGQSYGYTF. As DNA, the CDR3 is TGTGCCAGTAGTACTCCGGGACAGTCCTATGGCTACACCTTC.

This rearrangement joins TRBV5-1 to TRBJ1-2; D ambiguous. Trimming left V 4 bases short and J 5 bases short, with 6 bases between. This CDR3 contains 11 residues. CDR1 is SGHRS and CDR2 is YFSETQ in the germline V gene. The CDR3 reads CASSLYYGYTF. CDR3 DNA sequence: TGCGCCAGCAGCCTATATTATGGCTACACCTTC.

V usage is TRBV7-9 and J usage is TRBJ2-3, with TRBD1 matching over 7 bases. This CDR3 is 16 amino acids long. From germline, CDR1 is SEHNR and CDR2 FQNEAQ (reference sequence). J lost 2 bases, V lost 5 bases, and 10 bases had no gene match. In DNA, the CDR3 is TGTGCCAGCAGCCAAGGGGCAGGGGGAATCACAGATACGCAGTATTTT. Residues: CASSQGAGGITDTQYF.

This clone was observed a few times. The chain recombines TRBV13 with TRBJ1-1, with TRBD1 matching over 7 bases. The CDR3 length is 14 residues. With 0 bases clipped from V and 8 bases from J, the junction kept 6 bases outside the gene matches. Germline CDR1 and CDR2: PRHDT and FYEKMQ (reference sequence). This CDR3 is CASSLGRGQDEAFF. The CDR3 DNA sequence: TGTGCCAGCAGCTTAGGACGCGGACAGGACGAAGCTTTCTTT.

Comment on this clone: Additional DNA sequences in this sample encode the identical CDR3. The CDR3 bases are TGTGCCAGCAGCCCCCTGGCGGGAGGGCCAGGGGATACGCAGTATTTT. This encodes CASSPLAGGPGDTQYF. This chain links TRBV7-9 with TRBJ2-3; 9 bases line up with TRBD2. The CDR3 is 16 residues long. CDR1 SEHNR and CDR2 FQNEAQ come from the germline V gene (reference sequence). V lost 5 bases, J lost 6 bases, and 12 bases stayed unmatched.

The chain carries TRBV9 and TRBJ2-1, with a possible D match to TRBD2 (6 bases). V lost 3 bases to trimming and J lost 10 bases, with 23 bases between them. The CDR3 spans 16 residues. Germline V gives CDR1 SGDLS, CDR2 YYNGEE. CDR3 loop: CASSALPKMEGTEQFF. In DNA, the CDR3 is TGTGCCAGCAGCGCCCTCCCTAAAATGGAGGGGACGGAGCAGTTCTTC. The full variable domain, rest sourced from reference TRBV9 and TRBJ2-1, is DSGVTQTPKHLITATGQRVTLRCSPRSGDLSVYWYQQSLDQGLQFLIQYYNGEERAKGNILERFSAQQFPDLHSELNLSSLELGDSALYFCASSALPKMEGTEQFFGPGTRLTVL.

The rearrangement joins TRBV5-1 to TRBJ2-7; a possible D gene is TRBD2 (6 bases). V lost 2 bases and J 3 bases, leaving 9 bases between the germline ends. Germline CDR1 is SGHRS and CDR2 is YFSETQ. The length of the CDR3 is 13 residues. The CDR3 sequence is CASSFLGSYEQYF. CDR3 nucleotides: TGCGCCAGCAGCTTTCTCGGGAGCTACGAGCAGTACTTC.

This clone was detected a few times. The chain joins TRBV4-1 to TRBJ1-1; possibly TRBD1 for D (6 bases). The ends were cut back, 7 bases at V and 0 bases at J, with 9 bases in the middle. This CDR3 has 13 amino acids. CDR1 is MGHRA and CDR2 is YSYEKL in the germline V gene. This CDR3 is CASTGHLNTEAFF. In nucleotides, the CDR3 is TGCGCCAGCACGGGACACTTGAACACTGAAGCTTTCTTT.

The chain combines TRBV5-4 with TRBJ2-2, with 8 bases aligning to TRBD2. CDR3 length: 16 amino acids. Losses at the gene ends were 5 bases for V and 4 bases for J; bases not matched to a gene: 10. The germline gives CDR1 SGHNT, CDR2 YYREEE (reference sequence). In nucleotides, the CDR3 is TGTGCCAGCAGGCCATCCGGGACTAGAGGCACCGGGGAGCTGTTTTTT. This encodes CASRPSGTRGTGELFF.

The chain uses TRBV7-2 and TRBJ2-1; 15 bases fit TRBD2. V shed 5 bases, J shed 10 bases, and the junction held 9 bases outside the gene matches. Looked up from germline, CDR1 is SGHTA and CDR2 is FQGNSA. The CDR3 has 16 amino acids. CDR3 DNA sequence: TGTGCCAGCAGCACGGGACTAGCGGGGGGCTCATGGGAGCAGTTCTTC. Protein sequence: CASSTGLAGGSWEQFF. Drawing the rest from reference TRBV7-2 and TRBJ2-1, the complete variable domain is GAGVSQSPSNKVTEKGKDVELRCDPISGHTALYWYRQSLGQGLEFLIYFQGNSAPDKSGLPSDRFSAERTGGSVSTLTIQRTQQEDSAVYLCASSTGLAGGSWEQFFGPGTRLTVL.

The chain employs TRBV18 and TRBJ2-7; 9 nucleotides align to TRBD2. The V gene end was trimmed by 0 bases and the J gene end by 2 bases; junction bases not matched to a gene: 8. CDR3 size: 17 residues. Germline V gives CDR1 KGHSH, CDR2 LQKENI. The CDR3 region has the DNA TGTGCCAGCTCACCACCTGGGCTAGCGGGGAAAACCTACGAGCAGTACTTC. Protein sequence: CASSPPGLAGKTYEQYF.

The chain is built from TRBV6-1 and TRBJ2-7, with TRBD2 matching 7 bases. The CDR3 has 12 amino acids. Germline trimming cut 7 bases from V and 6 bases from J; bases unmatched to any gene: 6. The V gene's germline CDR1 is MNHNS and CDR2 SASEGT. DNA of the CDR3: TGTGCCAGCACTCCGGGAGGAGGCGAGCAGTACTTC. Residues: CASTPGGGEQYF.

Notes on this clone: The junction departs from the called germline gene at one end, perhaps through a read error. The V call is TRBV5-4, the J call TRBJ2-1; perhaps TRBD1 as D (5 bases). The CDR3 extends over 14 amino acids. Germline assignment: CDR1 SGHNT and CDR2 YYREEE (reference sequence). CDR3: CASSLGQGPNEQFF. CDR3 coding DNA: TGTGCCAGCAGCTTGGGGCAGGGTCCCAATGAACAGTTCTTC.

J is TRBJ2-1 and V is TRBV30; D might be TRBD2 (6 bases). This CDR3 spans 14 amino acids. Trimming shortened V by 0 bases and J by 7 bases, and 13 bases separated the two germline ends. Germline lookup yields CDR1 GTSNPN and CDR2 SVGIG (reference sequence). The CDR3 nucleotides read TGTGCCTGGAGTGTTCGGAGGGCCGAAAATGAGCAGTTCTTC. This gives the protein CAWSVRRAENEQFF.

Only a few counts were recorded for this clone. The V and J genes are TRBV7-6 and TRBJ2-7; a weak D match, TRBD2 (6 bases). CDR1 SGHVS and CDR2 FNYEAQ come from the germline V gene. The CDR3 length is 15 residues. Trimming left V 1 base short and J 5 bases short, with 15 bases between. CDR3 sequence reads: CASSLGTSLGNEQYF. CDR3 DNA sequence: TGTGCCAGCAGCTTAGGAACTAGCCTGGGCAACGAGCAGTACTTC.

Concerning this clone itself: The identical CDR3 is also encoded by other nucleotide sequences in the sample. V usage is TRBV9 and J usage is TRBJ2-1; no definite D call. Germline-derived CDR1 and CDR2 are SGDLS and YYNGEE. Between the trimmed V and J ends, which lost 2 bases and 4 bases, there was a span of 7 bases. This CDR3 has 13 amino acids. The CDR3 nucleotides read TGTGCCAGCAGCGTCCCAGAATACAATGAGCAGTTCTTC. It translates to CASSVPEYNEQFF.

This chain uses TRBV11-2 with TRBJ2-7, with D unclear. V lost 0 bases, J lost 2 bases, and 8 bases lay in between. CDR1 and CDR2 from the germline V gene are SGHAT and FQNNGV. The CDR3 runs 14 residues. This chain's CDR3 is CASSLDRLTYEQYF. CDR3 DNA sequence: TGTGCCAGCAGCTTAGACAGGTTAACCTACGAGCAGTACTTC.

This chain uses TRBV28 with TRBJ2-7; 10 bases align to TRBD1. The CDR3 is 14 amino acids. Germline CDR1 is MDHEN and CDR2 is SYDVKM. J lost 2 bases, V lost 6 bases, and 4 bases had no gene match. The CDR3 sequence: CASRDGQGAYEQYF. For the CDR3, the DNA is TGTGCCAGCAGAGATGGACAGGGGGCCTACGAGCAGTACTTC.